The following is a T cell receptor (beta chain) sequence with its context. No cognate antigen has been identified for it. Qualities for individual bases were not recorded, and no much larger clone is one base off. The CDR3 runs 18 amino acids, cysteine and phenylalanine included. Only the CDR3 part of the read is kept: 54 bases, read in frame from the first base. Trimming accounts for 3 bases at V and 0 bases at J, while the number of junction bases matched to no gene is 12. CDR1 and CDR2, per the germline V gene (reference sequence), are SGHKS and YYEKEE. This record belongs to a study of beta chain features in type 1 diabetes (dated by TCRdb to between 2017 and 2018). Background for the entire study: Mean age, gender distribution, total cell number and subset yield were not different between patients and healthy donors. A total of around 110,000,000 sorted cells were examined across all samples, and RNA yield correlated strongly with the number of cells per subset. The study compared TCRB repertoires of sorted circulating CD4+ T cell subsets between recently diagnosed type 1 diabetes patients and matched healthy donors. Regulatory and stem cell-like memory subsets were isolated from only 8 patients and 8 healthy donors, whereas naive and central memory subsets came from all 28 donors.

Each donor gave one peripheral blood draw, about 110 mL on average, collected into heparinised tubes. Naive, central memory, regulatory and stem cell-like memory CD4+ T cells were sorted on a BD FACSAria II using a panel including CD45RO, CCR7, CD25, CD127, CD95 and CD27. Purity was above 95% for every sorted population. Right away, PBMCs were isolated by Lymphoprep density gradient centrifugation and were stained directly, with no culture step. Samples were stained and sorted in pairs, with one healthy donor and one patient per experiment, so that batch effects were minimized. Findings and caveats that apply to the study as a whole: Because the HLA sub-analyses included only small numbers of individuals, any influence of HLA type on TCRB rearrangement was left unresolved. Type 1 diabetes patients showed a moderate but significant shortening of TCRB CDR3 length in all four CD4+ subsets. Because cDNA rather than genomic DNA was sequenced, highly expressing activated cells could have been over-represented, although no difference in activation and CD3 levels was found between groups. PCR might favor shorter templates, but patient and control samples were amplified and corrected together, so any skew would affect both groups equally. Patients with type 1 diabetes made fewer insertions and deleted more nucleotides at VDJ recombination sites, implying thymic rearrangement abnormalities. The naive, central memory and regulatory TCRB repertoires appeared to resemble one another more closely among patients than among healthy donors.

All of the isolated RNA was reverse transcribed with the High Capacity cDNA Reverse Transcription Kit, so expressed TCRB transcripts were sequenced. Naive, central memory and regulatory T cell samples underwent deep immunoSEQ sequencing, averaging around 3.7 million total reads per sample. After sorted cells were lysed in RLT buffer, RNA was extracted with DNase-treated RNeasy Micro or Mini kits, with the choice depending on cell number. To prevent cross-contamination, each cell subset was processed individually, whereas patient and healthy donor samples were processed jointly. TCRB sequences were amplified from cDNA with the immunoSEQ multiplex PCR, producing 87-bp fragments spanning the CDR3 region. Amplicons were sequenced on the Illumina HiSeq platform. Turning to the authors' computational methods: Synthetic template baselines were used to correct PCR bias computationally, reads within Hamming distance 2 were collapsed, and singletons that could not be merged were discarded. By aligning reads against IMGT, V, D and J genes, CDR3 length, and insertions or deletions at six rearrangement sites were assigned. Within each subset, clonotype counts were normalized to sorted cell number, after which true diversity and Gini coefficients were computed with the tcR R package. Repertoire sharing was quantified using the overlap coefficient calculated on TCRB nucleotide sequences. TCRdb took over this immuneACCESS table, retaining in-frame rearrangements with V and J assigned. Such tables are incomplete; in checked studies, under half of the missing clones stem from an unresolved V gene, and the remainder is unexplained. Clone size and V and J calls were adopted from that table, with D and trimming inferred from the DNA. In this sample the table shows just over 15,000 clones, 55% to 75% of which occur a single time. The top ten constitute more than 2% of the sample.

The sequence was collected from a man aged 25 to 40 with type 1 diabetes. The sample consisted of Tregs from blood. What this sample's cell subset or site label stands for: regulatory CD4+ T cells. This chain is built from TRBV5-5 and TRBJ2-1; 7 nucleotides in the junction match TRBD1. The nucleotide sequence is TGTGCCAGCAGCTCCGCTCTATTACAGGGGAGCTCCTACAATGAGCAGTTCTTC. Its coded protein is CASSSALLQGSSYNEQFF.